This TCR beta chain was observed in a study of spatial heterogeneity in lung cancer (dated by TCRdb to between 2017 and 2020). Some background on the complete study: Samples were obtained from about 69 patients with early-stage, untreated non-small cell lung cancer from the lung TRACERx cohort. Follow-up PBMC samples were sequenced whenever the samples were available, and the median time to follow-up was roughly two years after resection. Beta-chain transcripts were consistently detected in greater numbers than alpha-chain transcripts, which likely reflects a higher abundance of beta-chain transcripts. In the raw uncorrected reads, each unique combination of TCR and UMI appeared on average more than ten times. In non-small cell lung cancer, the study quantitatively compared TCR alpha and beta repertoires across several tumor regions, matched nontumor lung, and blood. TCR repertoire features were related to nonsynonymous mutation counts determined by whole-exome sequencing of tumor tissue. Both alpha and beta chains were TCR-sequenced in around 230 tumor regions, about 64 matched nontumor lung samples and 56 PBMC samples obtained at surgery.

The receptor library was made with 5' RACE. TCRdb lists the instrument as NextSeq 500. The TCR library protocol attached a unique molecular identifier to each TCR cDNA molecule to allow correction of PCR and sequencing errors. The authors' analysis ran thus. TCR identification, UMI-based error correction and CDR3 extraction were performed with Decombinator tools. Expanded TCRs were defined as those above a frequency of 2 per 1,000, corresponding to the top 1% of the tumor frequency distribution. Renyi diversity was computed with the R vegan package after each repertoire had been subsampled 100 times to 5,000 TCRs. CDR3 similarity networks were constructed using string-kernel similarity of amino acid triplets, with links drawn between CDR3s whose pairwise similarity was above 0.82. TCRdb reanalyzed the raw reads on its own, using fastp at Q25 for trimming and MiXCR for clone calling, and kept in-frame beta chains. Rows are combined by CDR3 protein, so each entry shows the most common genes and DNA. The V and J calls were not made by the authors but by TCRdb's processing. Counted in this sample were some 43,000 distinct CDR3 sequences; under 12% of them appeared once. The ten biggest clones cover 15% to 20% of the sample.

The sample holds a few counts of this clonotype. This receptor's antigen is unknown. There are no base qualities to consult, and no much larger clone falls within one base. Relative to germline, V is 3 bases shorter and J is 1 base shorter, with 6 bases between their ends. From cysteine to phenylalanine, the CDR3 is 13 amino acids long. This entry keeps only the CDR3 DNA: 39 bases, framed from base 1. Based on the germline V gene, the CDR1 and CDR2 sequences are SNHLY and FYNNEI. The time point label, read with the paper, signifies: blood at routine non-recurrence follow-up after resection. For TCR sequencing, whole RNA was extracted from tumor and nontumor lung tissue, or from cryopreserved PBMC samples, and no cell sorting was done. Only patients for whom sufficient RNA was available from at least two tumor regions were selected for TCR sequencing. What the study reported, not specific to this receptor: Only 14 patients were included in comparisons of baseline and follow-up blood repertoires. Ubiquitous expanded tumor TCRs were detected in blood more often at tumor resection than at routine follow-up. Confirming at a functional level the hypothesis that regional TCRs recognize regional mutations was considered to require additional single-cell paired TCR alpha and beta sequencing.

This chain is built from TRBV2 and TRBJ2-5, with the D gene too uncertain to name. The clonotype comes from a female donor with early-stage non-small cell lung cancer. Sequenced here: PBMCs, sampled at follow-up. The bases are TGTGCCAGCAGTGAGGGAATCCAAGAGACCCAGTACTTC. It specifies CASSEGIQETQYF.